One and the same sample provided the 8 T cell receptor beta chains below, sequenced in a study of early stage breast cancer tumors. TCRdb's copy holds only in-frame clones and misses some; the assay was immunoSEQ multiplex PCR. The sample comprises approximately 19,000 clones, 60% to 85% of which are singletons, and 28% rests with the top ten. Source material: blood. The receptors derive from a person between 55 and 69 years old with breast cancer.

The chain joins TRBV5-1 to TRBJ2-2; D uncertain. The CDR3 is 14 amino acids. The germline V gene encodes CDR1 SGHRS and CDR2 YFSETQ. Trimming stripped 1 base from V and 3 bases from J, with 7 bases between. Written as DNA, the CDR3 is TGCGCCAGCAGCTTGACACCGGACACCGGGGAGCTGTTTTTT. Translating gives CASSLTPDTGELFF.

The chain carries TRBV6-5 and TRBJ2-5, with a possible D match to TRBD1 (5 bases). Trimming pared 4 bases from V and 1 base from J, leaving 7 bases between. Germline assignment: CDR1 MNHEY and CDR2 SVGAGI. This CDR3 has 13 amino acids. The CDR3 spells CASSWGIQETQYF. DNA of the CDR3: TGTGCCAGCAGTTGGGGCATCCAAGAGACCCAGTACTTC.

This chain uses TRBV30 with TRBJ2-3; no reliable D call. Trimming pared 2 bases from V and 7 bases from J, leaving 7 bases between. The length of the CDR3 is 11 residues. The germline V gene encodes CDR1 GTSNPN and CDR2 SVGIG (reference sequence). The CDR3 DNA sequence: TGTGCCTGGAGTAGAGCTAATACGCAGTATTTT. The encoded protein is CAWSRANTQYF.

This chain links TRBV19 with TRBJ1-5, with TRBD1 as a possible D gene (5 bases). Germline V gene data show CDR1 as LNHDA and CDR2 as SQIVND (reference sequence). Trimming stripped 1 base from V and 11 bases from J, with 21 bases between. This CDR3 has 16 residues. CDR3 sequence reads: CASSIGGLGLRVSQHF. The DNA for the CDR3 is TGTGCCAGTAGTATAGGAGGTTTAGGGCTCAGGGTGTCCCAGCATTTT.

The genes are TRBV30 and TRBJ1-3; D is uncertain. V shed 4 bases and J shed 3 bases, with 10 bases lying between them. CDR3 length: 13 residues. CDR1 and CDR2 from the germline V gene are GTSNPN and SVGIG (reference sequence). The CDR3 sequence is CAWTPGVGNTIYF. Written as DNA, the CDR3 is TGTGCCTGGACCCCGGGAGTTGGAAACACCATATATTTT.

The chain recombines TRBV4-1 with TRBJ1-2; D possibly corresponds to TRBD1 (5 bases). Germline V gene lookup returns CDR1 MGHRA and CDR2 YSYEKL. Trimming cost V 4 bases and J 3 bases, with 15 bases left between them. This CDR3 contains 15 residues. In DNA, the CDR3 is TGCGCCAGCAGCCCCCCGACCGCGGGGGACTATGGCTACACCTTC. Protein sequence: CASSPPTAGDYGYTF.

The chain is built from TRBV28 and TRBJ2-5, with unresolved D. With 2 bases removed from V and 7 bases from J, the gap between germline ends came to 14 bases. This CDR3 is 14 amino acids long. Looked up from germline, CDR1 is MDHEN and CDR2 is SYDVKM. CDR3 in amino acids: CASSLLVEMGTQYF. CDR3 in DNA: TGTGCCAGCAGTTTACTTGTGGAAATGGGGACCCAGTACTTC.

Here the CDR3 reads CASSVAGGPGTDTQYF. The CDR3 region has the DNA TGTGCCAGCTCGGTAGCGGGGGGGCCAGGCACAGATACGCAGTATTTT. The chain uses TRBV18 and TRBJ2-3, with 11 nucleotides matching TRBD2. The CDR3 is 16 residues long. Germline V gives CDR1 KGHSH, CDR2 LQKENI. With 6 bases clipped from V and 1 base from J, the junction kept 6 bases outside the gene matches.